The rows below give T cell receptor beta chains drawn from one sample of a study of T cell responses to AZD1222 COVID-19 vaccine. TCRdb keeps only in-frame clones here, not all; method: immunoSEQ multiplex PCR. The data hold about 120,000 clones, with roughly 88% observed a single time. The sequenced sample was peripheral blood, obtained on day 0 of MenACWY control vaccination. These receptors all stem from an adult in good health. Each CDR3 is given with its conserved first and last residue. Fields, in order: V gene, D gene, clone size, J gene, CDR3 protein, CDR3 DNA. A D gene is named only where the DNA matches it firmly. Some rows have no size entry. The others give once, few or many, or a class for an expanded clone.

TRBV9	-	-	TRBJ1-3	CASSVDSQGNTIYF	TGTGCCAGCAGCGTAGACAGTCAAGGAAACACCATATATTTT
TRBV20-1	-	-	TRBJ1-1	CSARDPKAFF	TGCAGTGCTAGAGATCCAAAAGCTTTCTTT
TRBV2	-	-	TRBJ1-4	CASSVGGTNEKLFF	TGTGCCAGCAGTGTTGGGGGGACTAATGAAAAACTGTTTTTT
TRBV6-5	TRBD1	-	TRBJ1-1	CASSRTGHTEAFF	TGTGCCAGCAGTAGGACAGGCCACACTGAAGCTTTCTTT
TRBV7-8	-	-	TRBJ2-3	CASSLGNRGLSDTQYF	TGTGCCAGCAGCTTAGGGAATCGGGGGCTCTCAGATACGCAGTATTTT
TRBV10-1	TRBD2	-	TRBJ2-4	CASRTNTSGGAVCRTLAKNIQYF	TGCGCCAGCAGAACCAATACTAGCGGGGGGGCGGTTTGTCGAACCTTGGCCAAAAACATTCAGTACTTC
TRBV13	TRBD2	-	TRBJ2-1	CASSVGLAGGSTFF	TGTGCCAGCAGCGTAGGACTAGCGGGGGGATCTACCTTCTTC
TRBV2	TRBD1	-	TRBJ2-3	CASGTEVTDTQYF	TGTGCCAGCGGGACAGAAGTAACAGATACGCAGTATTTT
TRBV12-3/TRBV12-4	TRBD1	-	TRBJ2-7	CASSRTGFEQYF	TGTGCCAGCAGTAGGACAGGGTTCGAGCAGTACTTC
TRBV5-1	-	-	TRBJ2-3	CASSLVQGYTDTQYF	TGCGCCAGCAGCTTGGTACAGGGATACACAGATACGCAGTATTTT
TRBV7-2	-	-	TRBJ2-3	CATPLVHGGTQYF	TGTGCCACCCCACTTGTGCACGGCGGTACGCAGTATTTT
TRBV19	-	-	TRBJ1-4	CASSNHVTLNEKLFF	TGTGCCAGTAGTAACCACGTAACACTTAATGAAAAACTGTTTTTT
TRBV5-4	-	-	TRBJ1-2	CASSLAMAGAYGYTF	TGTGCCAGCAGCTTGGCCATGGCAGGGGCCTATGGCTACACCTTC
TRBV15	-	once	TRBJ2-2	CATSRAPANTGELFF	TGTGCCACCAGCAGAGCCCCTGCGAACACCGGGGAGCTGTTTTTT
TRBV7-3	-	-	TRBJ1-1	CASSRQADTEAFF	TGTGCCAGCAGCCGACAGGCCGACACTGAAGCTTTCTTT
TRBV6-5	-	-	TRBJ1-5	CASSYRGGSGGQPQHF	TGTGCCAGCAGTTACCGCGGAGGCAGCGGGGGTCAGCCCCAGCATTTT
TRBV7-9	-	-	TRBJ2-4	CASRSAAGYF	TGTGCCAGCAGGAGCGCGGCGGGGTACTTC
TRBV7-8	-	-	TRBJ1-5	CASSLPGSDQPQHF	TGTGCCAGCAGCCTACCGGGGAGCGACCAGCCCCAGCATTTT
TRBV6-2/TRBV6-3	TRBD1	-	TRBJ1-2	CASSPLPDRGSYGYTF	TGTGCCAGCAGTCCACTTCCCGACAGGGGGAGCTATGGCTACACCTTC
TRBV28	-	-	TRBJ2-7	CASSLSGAYEQYF	TGTGCCAGCAGTTTATCAGGGGCCTACGAGCAGTACTTC
TRBV4-3	-	-	TRBJ2-1	CASSQDRGDSSREQFF	TGCGCCAGCAGCCAAGATAGGGGGGACTCTTCGCGTGAGCAGTTCTTC
TRBV5-6	-	-	TRBJ2-7	CASSFLRGEQYF	TGTGCCAGCAGCTTCCTCCGGGGCGAGCAGTACTTC
TRBV29-1	TRBD1	-	TRBJ1-1	CSVAGQMNTEAFF	TGCAGCGTGGCGGGACAGATGAACACTGAAGCTTTCTTT
TRBV18	-	-	TRBJ1-2	CASSRGDILNYGYTF	TGTGCCAGCTCACGTGGGGACATCCTTAACTATGGCTACACCTTC
TRBV6-6	-	-	TRBJ1-5	CASTTRGGRQPQHF	TGTGCCAGCACCACCCGTGGGGGGCGGCAGCCCCAGCATTTT
TRBV3-1/TRBV3-2	-	-	TRBJ2-7	CASSQDSTSPGEQYF	TGTGCCAGCAGCCAAGATTCAACTAGCCCCGGCGAGCAGTACTTC
TRBV19	-	-	TRBJ1-2	CASSSEGYGYTF	TGTGCCAGTAGTAGCGAGGGCTATGGCTACACCTTC
TRBV10-3	-	-	TRBJ1-1	CAITKKAGAVITEAFF	TGTGCCATCACCAAAAAGGCGGGGGCTGTGATCACTGAAGCTTTCTTT
TRBV7-6	TRBD2	-	TRBJ2-5	CASSSLAGGPGETQYF	TGTGCCAGCAGCTCCCTAGCGGGGGGGCCAGGAGAGACCCAGTACTTC
TRBV14	-	-	TRBJ1-4	CASSQERNRNNEKLFF	TGTGCCAGCAGCCAAGAAAGGAACAGGAATAATGAAAAACTGTTTTTT
TRBV19	-	-	TRBJ1-6	CASSPGDNSPLHF	TGTGCCAGTAGTCCAGGGGACAATTCACCCCTCCACTTT
TRBV6-1	-	-	TRBJ1-5	CASSEFGQGNQPQHF	TGTGCCAGCAGTGAATTCGGTCAGGGCAATCAGCCCCAGCATTTT
TRBV11-1	TRBD1	few	TRBJ1-1	CASRKTGFVTEAFF	TGTGCCAGCAGGAAGACAGGGTTTGTGACTGAAGCTTTCTTT
TRBV28	-	-	TRBJ1-5	CASSLKSGPSNQPQHF	TGTGCCAGCAGTTTAAAGTCAGGACCTAGCAATCAGCCCCAGCATTTT
TRBV24-1	-	-	TRBJ2-2	CATSDLGSGELFF	TGTGCCACCAGTGACCTCGGGTCCGGGGAGCTGTTTTTT
TRBV28	TRBD1	-	TRBJ1-5	CASTRDRARQPQHF	TGTGCCAGCACCAGGGACAGGGCGCGTCAGCCCCAGCATTTT
TRBV3-1/TRBV3-2	TRBD2	-	TRBJ2-7	CASSHRGGLAGGLSYEQYF	TGTGCCAGCAGCCACCGGGGCGGACTAGCGGGGGGTCTCTCCTACGAGCAGTACTTC
TRBV27	-	-	TRBJ2-7	CASSSGRLNSYEQYF	TGTGCCAGCAGCTCCGGACGGTTAAACTCCTACGAGCAGTACTTC
TRBV4-2	-	-	TRBJ1-2	CASSQAARDYGYTF	TGTGCCAGCAGCCAAGCCGCGCGGGACTATGGCTACACCTTC
TRBV3-1/TRBV3-2	TRBD2	-	TRBJ2-1	CASSQEGTSGGADYNEQFF	TGTGCCAGCAGCCAAGAAGGGACTAGCGGGGGGGCGGACTACAATGAGCAGTTCTTC
TRBV29-1	-	-	TRBJ2-5	CSVGRDIQETQYF	TGCAGCGTTGGAAGGGACATCCAAGAGACCCAGTACTTC
TRBV19	-	-	TRBJ1-6	CASSIGHREIGNSPLHF	TGTGCCAGTAGTATAGGGCACAGGGAAATTGGCAATTCACCCCTCCACTTT
TRBV28	TRBD1	-	TRBJ2-3	CASTMTGGADTQYF	TGTGCCAGCACAATGACAGGGGGCGCAGATACGCAGTATTTT
TRBV2	-	once	TRBJ1-6	CASNVGSREDSPLHF	TGTGCCAGCAACGTCGGTAGCAGGGAGGATTCACCCCTCCACTTT
TRBV5-1	TRBD2	-	TRBJ2-1	CASSLGAGDLNEQFF	TGCGCCAGCAGCTTGGGAGCGGGGGACTTAAATGAGCAGTTCTTC